A selection of T cell receptor beta chains follows, all from one sample in a study of OX40 agonist ivuxolimab in advanced cancers. Sequenced by immunoSEQ multiplex PCR; TCRdb stores in-frame clones only, minus some. The repertoire includes approximately 99,000 clones, around 93% of them detected once, and over 0.6% sits in the top ten. The sequencing used CD4+ or CD8+ T cells sorted from blood, collected in a trial of the OX40 agonist ivuxolimab. These receptors all come from an adult with an advanced solid tumor such as melanoma, head and neck, liver or kidney cancer. The CDR3 runs from the conserved cysteine through the conserved F or W. A D gene is named only where the DNA matches it firmly. Only part of the rows carry a size: once, few, many, or a class if the clone is expanded.

D gene: .; V gene: TRBV27; clone size: .; J gene: TRBJ2-7; CDR3 DNA: TGTGCCAGCAGCCGTGACGGGAGCTCCTACGAGCAGTACTTC; CDR3 protein: CASSRDGSSYEQYF
D gene: TRBD1; V gene: TRBV11-3; clone size: .; J gene: TRBJ2-3; CDR3 DNA: TGTGCCAGCAGCTTAGTACTGGGACAGACTAGCACAGATACGCAGTATTTT; CDR3 protein: CASSLVLGQTSTDTQYF
D gene: TRBD2; V gene: TRBV4-2; clone size: .; J gene: TRBJ2-2; CDR3 DNA: TGTGCCAGCAGCCAAGAGGGCGGGAGAGGCGGGGAGCTGTTTTTT; CDR3 protein: CASSQEGGRGGELFF
D gene: .; V gene: TRBV11-1; clone size: .; J gene: TRBJ1-4; CDR3 DNA: TGTGCCAGCAGCCGCCAGGTTAATGAAAAACTGTTTTTT; CDR3 protein: CASSRQVNEKLFF
D gene: TRBD2; V gene: TRBV7-9; clone size: .; J gene: TRBJ2-2; CDR3 DNA: TGTGCCAGCAGCCCGTTAGCGGGAGGGGGTCCCGGGGAGCTGTTTTTT; CDR3 protein: CASSPLAGGGPGELFF
D gene: TRBD1; V gene: TRBV18; clone size: .; J gene: TRBJ1-1; CDR3 DNA: TGTGCCAGCTCACCACCGGACAGGGGAGAAGCTTTCTTT; CDR3 protein: CASSPPDRGEAFF
D gene: .; V gene: TRBV4-1; clone size: once; J gene: TRBJ1-1; CDR3 DNA: TGCGCCAGCAGCCAATGGACGGGGAACACTGAAGCTTTCTTT; CDR3 protein: CASSQWTGNTEAFF
D gene: TRBD1; V gene: TRBV19; clone size: .; J gene: TRBJ1-4; CDR3 DNA: TGTGCCAGTACCGACAGGGCCGGAACTAATGAAAAACTGTTTTTT; CDR3 protein: CASTDRAGTNEKLFF
D gene: .; V gene: TRBV5-1; clone size: .; J gene: TRBJ2-7; CDR3 DNA: TGCGCCAGCAGCTTGGCGACAGGTGGTACCTACGAGCAGTACTTC; CDR3 protein: CASSLATGGTYEQYF
D gene: .; V gene: TRBV9; clone size: .; J gene: TRBJ2-7; CDR3 DNA: TGTGCCAGCAGCGTAGGGGGGGCAAACAACTACGAGCAGTACTTC; CDR3 protein: CASSVGGANNYEQYF
D gene: TRBD1; V gene: TRBV2; clone size: .; J gene: TRBJ2-2; CDR3 DNA: TGTGCCAGCAGAAAGGACAGGGGGCATGGCACCGGGGAGCTGTTTTTT; CDR3 protein: CASRKDRGHGTGELFF
D gene: TRBD2; V gene: TRBV6-6; clone size: .; J gene: TRBJ2-7; CDR3 DNA: TGTGCCAGCGGAGCGGGACTAGCGGGAGAGTACGAGCAGTACTTC; CDR3 protein: CASGAGLAGEYEQYF
D gene: .; V gene: TRBV6-5; clone size: .; J gene: TRBJ2-1; CDR3 DNA: TGTGCCAGCAGTTATGGCGGCCCAGGTGGTGAGCAGTTCTTC; CDR3 protein: CASSYGGPGGEQFF
D gene: .; V gene: TRBV11-2; clone size: .; J gene: TRBJ1-4; CDR3 DNA: TGTGCCAGCAGCTCTTTGTTGGGATCTCGCGAAAAACTGTTTTTT; CDR3 protein: CASSSLLGSREKLFF
D gene: .; V gene: TRBV6-1; clone size: .; J gene: TRBJ1-4; CDR3 DNA: TGTGCCAGCAGAGGGGACCACCTTGGAGAAAAACTGTTTTTT; CDR3 protein: CASRGDHLGEKLFF
D gene: .; V gene: TRBV7-2; clone size: .; J gene: TRBJ2-5; CDR3 DNA: TGTGCCAGCAGCCCCCGTTTCAAACAGGGCCAAGAGACCCAGTACTTC; CDR3 protein: CASSPRFKQGQETQYF
D gene: .; V gene: TRBV30; clone size: .; J gene: TRBJ1-3; CDR3 DNA: TGTGCCTGGAGTGTGGGCGGTGGAAACACCATATATTTT; CDR3 protein: CAWSVGGGNTIYF
D gene: .; V gene: TRBV7-9; clone size: .; J gene: TRBJ2-3; CDR3 DNA: TGTGCCAGCCGCCCGGCCGGTACAGATACGCAGTATTTT; CDR3 protein: CASRPAGTDTQYF
D gene: .; V gene: TRBV9; clone size: .; J gene: TRBJ2-2; CDR3 DNA: TGTGCCAGCAGCAAGGGGGGCGGCAACACCGGGGAGCTGTTTTTT; CDR3 protein: CASSKGGGNTGELFF
D gene: TRBD1; V gene: TRBV10-3; clone size: .; J gene: TRBJ2-3; CDR3 DNA: TGTGCCATCAGGAAGACAGGGAACACAGATACGCAGTATTTT; CDR3 protein: CAIRKTGNTDTQYF
D gene: .; V gene: TRBV18; clone size: .; J gene: TRBJ2-7; CDR3 DNA: TGTGCCAGCTCACCACCGAGTCTACCAGACGAGCAGTACTTC; CDR3 protein: CASSPPSLPDEQYF
D gene: .; V gene: TRBV2; clone size: .; J gene: TRBJ2-5; CDR3 DNA: TGTGCCAGCAGTAGGACAGACCGGGGGACCCAGTACTTC; CDR3 protein: CASSRTDRGTQYF
D gene: TRBD1; V gene: TRBV18; clone size: .; J gene: TRBJ1-1; CDR3 DNA: TGTGCCAGCTCACCATACAGGGGGCAGGACACTGAAGCTTTCTTT; CDR3 protein: CASSPYRGQDTEAFF
D gene: TRBD1; V gene: TRBV7-3; clone size: .; J gene: TRBJ2-2; CDR3 DNA: TGTGCCAGCAGCCCGACAGGGGCGGAGACCGGGGAGCTGTTTTTT; CDR3 protein: CASSPTGAETGELFF
D gene: TRBD2; V gene: TRBV2; clone size: once; J gene: TRBJ2-1; CDR3 DNA: TGTGCCAGTGGGGGAAGCGGGAGGGCCTACACGAATGAGCAGTTCTTC; CDR3 protein: CASGGSGRAYTNEQFF
D gene: TRBD1; V gene: TRBV9; clone size: .; J gene: TRBJ2-1; CDR3 DNA: TGTGCCAGCAGCCGACAGGGAGCTGGAACCGATGAGCAGTTCTTC; CDR3 protein: CASSRQGAGTDEQFF
D gene: TRBD1; V gene: TRBV19; clone size: .; J gene: TRBJ2-7; CDR3 DNA: TGTGCCAGTAGGAGCCGACAGGGGGGCTACGAGCAGTACTTC; CDR3 protein: CASRSRQGGYEQYF
D gene: .; V gene: TRBV7-3; clone size: .; J gene: TRBJ2-6; CDR3 DNA: TGTGCCAGCAGCGGACACTCTGGGGCCAACGTCCTGACTTTC; CDR3 protein: CASSGHSGANVLTF
D gene: .; V gene: TRBV2; clone size: .; J gene: TRBJ1-6; CDR3 DNA: TGTGCCAGCAGACCGGGACGGTACTATAATTCACCCCTCCACTTT; CDR3 protein: CASRPGRYYNSPLHF
D gene: TRBD2; V gene: TRBV6-1; clone size: few; J gene: TRBJ2-1; CDR3 DNA: TGTGCCAGCATTCGATTCGCGGGGGATGAGCAGTTCTTC; CDR3 protein: CASIRFAGDEQFF
D gene: TRBD1; V gene: TRBV6-4; clone size: .; J gene: TRBJ2-2; CDR3 DNA: TGTGCCAGCAGCGACAGGGGGGGGAACACCGGGGAGCTGTTTTTT; CDR3 protein: CASSDRGGNTGELFF
D gene: TRBD2; V gene: TRBV27; clone size: .; J gene: TRBJ2-7; CDR3 DNA: TGTGCCAGCAGTTTCGACGGAGCCGGGACTAGCGTCGGAGAGCAGTACTTC; CDR3 protein: CASSFDGAGTSVGEQYF
D gene: .; V gene: TRBV5-4; clone size: .; J gene: TRBJ2-6; CDR3 DNA: TGTGCCAGCACCAAAGATTTATCTGGGGCCAACGTCCTGACTTTC; CDR3 protein: CASTKDLSGANVLTF
D gene: TRBD2; V gene: TRBV2; clone size: .; J gene: TRBJ2-2; CDR3 DNA: TGTGCCAGCTCCCTAGCGGGGAACACCGGGGAGCTGTTTTTT; CDR3 protein: CASSLAGNTGELFF
D gene: .; V gene: TRBV21-1; clone size: .; J gene: TRBJ2-7; CDR3 DNA: TGTGCCAGCAGCAACCCTCCGGTCTATACAGGGGGTATGACCTACGAGCAGTACTTC; CDR3 protein: CASSNPPVYTGGMTYEQYF
D gene: .; V gene: TRBV7-8; clone size: .; J gene: TRBJ2-5; CDR3 DNA: TGTGCCAGCACCCTATCGAGTTTGGAGACCCAGTACTTC; CDR3 protein: CASTLSSLETQYF
D gene: TRBD1; V gene: TRBV18; clone size: .; J gene: TRBJ1-2; CDR3 DNA: TGTGCCAGCTCACCTCAGGGGGCCGACTATGGCTACACCTTC; CDR3 protein: CASSPQGADYGYTF
D gene: TRBD2; V gene: TRBV6-1; clone size: .; J gene: TRBJ2-5; CDR3 DNA: TGTGCCAGCAGTGAGGCTAGCGGAGCTCGGACCCAGTACTTC; CDR3 protein: CASSEASGARTQYF
D gene: .; V gene: TRBV7-9; clone size: few; J gene: TRBJ2-1; CDR3 DNA: TGTGCCAGCAGCTTATTAGCGGAGGGTGAGCAGTTCTTC; CDR3 protein: CASSLLAEGEQFF
D gene: TRBD2; V gene: TRBV5-1; clone size: once; J gene: TRBJ2-1; CDR3 DNA: TGCGCCAGCAGCTTGGGACTAGCGGGACATGAGCAGTTCTTC; CDR3 protein: CASSLGLAGHEQFF
D gene: .; V gene: TRBV18; clone size: .; J gene: TRBJ2-7; CDR3 DNA: TGTGCCAGCTCGCAAGGCGGTGGGACACCGACCTACGAGCAGTACTTC; CDR3 protein: CASSQGGGTPTYEQYF
D gene: .; V gene: TRBV30; clone size: .; J gene: TRBJ1-4; CDR3 DNA: TGTGCCTGGACCCCGGGGGGGGCATCTAATGAAAAACTGTTTTTT; CDR3 protein: CAWTPGGASNEKLFF
D gene: TRBD2; V gene: TRBV18; clone size: .; J gene: TRBJ2-1; CDR3 DNA: TGTGCCAGCGGGACGGGAGGGGACAATGAGCAGTTCTTC; CDR3 protein: CASGTGGDNEQFF
D gene: .; V gene: TRBV27; clone size: .; J gene: TRBJ1-5; CDR3 DNA: TGTGCCAGCAGTTCAACTCAGGGACGGCAGCCCCAGCATTTT; CDR3 protein: CASSSTQGRQPQHF